The sequence of this T cell receptor (beta chain) was determined in a study of T cells in tuberculosis. V lost 3 bases and J lost 2, with 12 bases in between. The CDR3 length is 15 residues. The germline V gene encodes CDR1 PRHDT and CDR2 FYEKMQ (reference sequence). Time point defined: new active TB diagnosis, blood taken before or within 7 days of starting treatment. Using immunoSEQ multiplex PCR, the repertoire was profiled, and TCRdb retains in-frame clones only, with some absent. This sample has around 33,000 clones, with 70% to 90% found just once. Sample: PBMCs, taken at tuberculosis diagnosis. The genes are TRBV13 and TRBJ2-3, with D possibly matching TRBD2 (5 bases). The sequence derives from an adult with tuberculosis. The CDR3 sequence is CASSFDGEITDTQYF. The CDR3 DNA reads TGTGCCAGCAGCTTTGATGGGGAGATCACAGATACGCAGTATTTT.